Listed below are T cell receptor beta chains from one sample, sequenced in a study of T-cell memory formation after mild COVID-19. TCRdb reanalysed the 5' RACE reads using MiXCR and keeps one entry per CDR3 protein. This table holds approximately 340,000 distinct CDR3 sequences, 10% to 15% found once. Sequenced input: PBMCs or a T cell subset sorted from them (not recorded which). The receptors were gathered from a man younger than 30 who had mild COVID-19 (a few samples of this study predate the infection). Cell type and time point are not known. CDR3s include the opening cysteine and the closing phenylalanine or tryptophan. D genes are given only for firm matches. A clone size is listed for some rows: how often the clone was seen (once, few, many), or a class if it is expanded.

NA,TRBV7-8,NA,TRBJ1-6,CASSLWQGTNSPLHF,TGTGCCAGCAGCTTATGGCAGGGGACCAATTCACCCCTCCACTTT
NA,TRBV18,NA,TRBJ2-3,CASSRDISSTDTQYF,TGTGCCAGCTCGCGGGACATCTCTAGCACAGATACGCAGTATTTT
many,TRBV27,NA,TRBJ2-3,CASSLIGRDTQYF,TGTGCCAGCAGTTTAATCGGACGTGATACGCAGTATTTT
few,TRBV12-3/TRBV12-4,NA,TRBJ2-5,CASSLALGTQYF,TGTGCCAGCAGTTTAGCGCTGGGGACCCAGTACTTC
few,TRBV5-1,NA,TRBJ1-1,CASSLVRDTEAFF,TGCGCCAGCAGCTTAGTAAGGGACACTGAAGCTTTCTTT
few,TRBV12-3/TRBV12-4,TRBD1,TRBJ2-7,CASSPDRGWRAYEQYF,TGTGCCAGCAGTCCCGACAGGGGGTGGAGGGCCTACGAGCAGTACTTC
many,TRBV6-6,NA,TRBJ2-7,CASSSAGGGRNEQYF,TGTGCCAGCAGTTCCGCAGGGGGGGGCCGGAACGAGCAGTACTTC
few,TRBV29-1,NA,TRBJ1-2,CSVEEEEGLYGYTF,TGCAGCGTTGAAGAGGAAGAGGGGCTCTATGGCTACACCTTC
NA,TRBV7-2,NA,TRBJ2-3,CASSLESRYTDTQYF,TGTGCCAGCAGCTTAGAGTCGCGGTACACAGATACGCAGTATTTT
many,TRBV20-1,NA,TRBJ1-1,CSVNPGVTEAFF,TGCAGTGTAAACCCAGGGGTCACTGAAGCTTTCTTT
many,TRBV7-2,NA,TRBJ2-3,CASTLTGLGTDTQYF,TGTGCCAGCACCTTGACAGGTCTTGGGACAGATACGCAGTATTTT
once,TRBV27,TRBD2,TRBJ2-3,CASRSGGASDTQYF,TGTGCCAGCCGTAGCGGGGGGGCTTCAGATACGCAGTATTTT
few,TRBV6-6,NA,TRBJ2-2,CASSYPQEDTGELFF,TGTGCCAGCAGTTACCCTCAGGAAGACACCGGGGAGCTGTTTTTT